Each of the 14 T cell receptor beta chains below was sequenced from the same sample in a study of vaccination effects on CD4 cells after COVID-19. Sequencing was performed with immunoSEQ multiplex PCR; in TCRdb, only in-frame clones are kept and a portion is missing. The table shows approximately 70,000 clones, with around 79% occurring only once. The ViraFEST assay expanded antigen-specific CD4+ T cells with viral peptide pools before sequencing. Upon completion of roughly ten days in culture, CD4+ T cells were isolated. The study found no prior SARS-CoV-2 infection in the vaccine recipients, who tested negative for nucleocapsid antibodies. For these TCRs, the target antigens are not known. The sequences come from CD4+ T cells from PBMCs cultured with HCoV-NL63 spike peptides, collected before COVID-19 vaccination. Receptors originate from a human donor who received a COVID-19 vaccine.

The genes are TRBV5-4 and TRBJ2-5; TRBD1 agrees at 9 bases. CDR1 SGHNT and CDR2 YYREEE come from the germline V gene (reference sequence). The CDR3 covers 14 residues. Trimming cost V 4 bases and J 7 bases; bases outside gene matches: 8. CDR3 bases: TGTGCCAGCAGCGCCACAGGGGGCGAGGGGACCCAGTACTTC. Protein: CASSATGGEGTQYF. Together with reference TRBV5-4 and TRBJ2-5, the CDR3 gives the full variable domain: ETGVTQSPTHLIKTRGQQVTLRCSSQSGHNTVSWYQQALGQGPQFIFQYYREEENGRGNFPPRFSGLQFPNYSSELNVNALELDDSALYLCASSATGGEGTQYFGPGTRLLVL.

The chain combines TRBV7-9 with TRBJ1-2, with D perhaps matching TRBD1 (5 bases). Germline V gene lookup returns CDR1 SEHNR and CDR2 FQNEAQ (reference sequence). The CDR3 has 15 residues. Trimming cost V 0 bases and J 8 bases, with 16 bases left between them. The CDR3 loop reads CASSLAAAGLWGYTF. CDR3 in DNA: TGTGCCAGCAGCTTAGCTGCGGCAGGGCTGTGGGGCTACACCTTC.

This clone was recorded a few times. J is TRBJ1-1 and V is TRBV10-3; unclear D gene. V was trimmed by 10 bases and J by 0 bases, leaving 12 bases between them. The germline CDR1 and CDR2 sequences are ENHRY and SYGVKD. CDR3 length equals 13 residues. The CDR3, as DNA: TGTGCCACCAAAGACAATCTGAACACTGAAGCTTTCTTT. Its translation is CATKDNLNTEAFF.

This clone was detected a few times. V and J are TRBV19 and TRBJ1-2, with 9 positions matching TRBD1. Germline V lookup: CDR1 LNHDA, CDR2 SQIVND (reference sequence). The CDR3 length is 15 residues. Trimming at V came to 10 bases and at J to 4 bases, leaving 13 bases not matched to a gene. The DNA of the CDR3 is TGTGCCACCGAAGATAACAGGGGGCGCGGCTATGGCTACACCTTC. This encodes CATEDNRGRGYGYTF.

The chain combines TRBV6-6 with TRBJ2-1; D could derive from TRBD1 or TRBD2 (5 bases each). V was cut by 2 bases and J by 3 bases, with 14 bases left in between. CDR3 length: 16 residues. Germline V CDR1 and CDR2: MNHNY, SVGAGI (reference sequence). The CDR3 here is CASSYRTGRNYNEQFF. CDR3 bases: TGTGCCAGCAGTTACCGCACGGGACGGAACTACAATGAGCAGTTCTTC.

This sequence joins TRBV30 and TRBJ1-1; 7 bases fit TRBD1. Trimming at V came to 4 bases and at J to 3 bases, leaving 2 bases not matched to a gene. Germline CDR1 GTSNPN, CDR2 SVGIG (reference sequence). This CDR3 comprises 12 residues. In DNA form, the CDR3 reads TGTGCCTGGAATAGGGGGCACACTGAAGCTTTCTTT. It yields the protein CAWNRGHTEAFF.

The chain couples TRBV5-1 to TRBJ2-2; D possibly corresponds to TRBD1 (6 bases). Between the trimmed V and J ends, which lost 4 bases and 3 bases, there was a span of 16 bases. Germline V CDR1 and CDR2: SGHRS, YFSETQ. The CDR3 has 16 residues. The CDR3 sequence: CASSPYTGFYTGELFF. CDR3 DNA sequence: TGCGCCAGCAGCCCATATACAGGGTTCTACACCGGGGAGCTGTTTTTT. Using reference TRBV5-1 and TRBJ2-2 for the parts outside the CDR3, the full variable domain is KAGVTQTPRYLIKTRGQQVTLSCSPISGHRSVSWYQQTPGQGLQFLFEYFSETQRNKGNFPGRFSGRQFSNSRSEMNVSTLELGDSALYLCASSPYTGFYTGELFFGEGSRLTVL.

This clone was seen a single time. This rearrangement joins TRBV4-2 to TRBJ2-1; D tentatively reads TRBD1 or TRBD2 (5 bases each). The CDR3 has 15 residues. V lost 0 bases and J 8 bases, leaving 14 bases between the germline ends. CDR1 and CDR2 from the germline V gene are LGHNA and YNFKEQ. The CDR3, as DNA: TGTGCCAGCAGCCAAGAATTGACTGGGGACGATGAGCAGTTCTTC. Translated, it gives CASSQELTGDDEQFF.

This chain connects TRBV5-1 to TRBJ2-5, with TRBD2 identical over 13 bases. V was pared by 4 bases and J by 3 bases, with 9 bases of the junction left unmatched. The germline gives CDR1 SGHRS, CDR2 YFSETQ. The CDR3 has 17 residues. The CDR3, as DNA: TGCGCCAGCAGCCCAAACACGGGACTAGCGGGGAAAGAGACCCAGTACTTC. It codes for CASSPNTGLAGKETQYF.

The CDR3 sequence is CASRPAGGYNEQFF. In nucleotides, the CDR3 is TGCGCCAGCCGCCCCGCGGGGGGATACAATGAGCAGTTCTTC. The chain recombines TRBV5-1 with TRBJ2-1; 8 bases align to TRBD2. V lost 7 bases and J lost 4; bases outside the gene matches: 7. Germline values: CDR1 SGHRS, CDR2 YFSETQ. This CDR3 is built from 14 residues.

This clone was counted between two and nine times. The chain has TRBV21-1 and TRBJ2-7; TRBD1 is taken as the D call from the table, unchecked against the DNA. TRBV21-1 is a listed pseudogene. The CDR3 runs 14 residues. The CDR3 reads CASYPPRQGYEQYV. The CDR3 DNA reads TGTGCCAGTTACCCCCCGAGACAAGGCTACGAGCAGTACGTC.

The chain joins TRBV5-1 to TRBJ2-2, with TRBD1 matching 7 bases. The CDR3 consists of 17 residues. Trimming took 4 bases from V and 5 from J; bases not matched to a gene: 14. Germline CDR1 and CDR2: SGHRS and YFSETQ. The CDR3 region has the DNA TGCGCCAGCAGCCAGTTAAGCCGGGACAGCGGAACCGGGGAGCTGTTTTTT. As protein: CASSQLSRDSGTGELFF.

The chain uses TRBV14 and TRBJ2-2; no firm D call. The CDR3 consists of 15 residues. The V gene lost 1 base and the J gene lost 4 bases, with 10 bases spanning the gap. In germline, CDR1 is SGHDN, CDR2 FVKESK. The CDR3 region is CASSQVQASTGELFF. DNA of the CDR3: TGTGCCAGCAGCCAAGTTCAGGCCTCCACCGGGGAGCTGTTTTTT.

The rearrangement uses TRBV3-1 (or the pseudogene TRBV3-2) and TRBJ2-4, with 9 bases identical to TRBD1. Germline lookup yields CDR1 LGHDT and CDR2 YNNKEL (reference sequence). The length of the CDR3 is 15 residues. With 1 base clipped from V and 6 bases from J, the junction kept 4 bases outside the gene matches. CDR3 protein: CASSQGRDRANIQYF. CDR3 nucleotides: TGTGCCAGCAGCCAAGGGAGGGACAGGGCAAACATTCAGTACTTC.